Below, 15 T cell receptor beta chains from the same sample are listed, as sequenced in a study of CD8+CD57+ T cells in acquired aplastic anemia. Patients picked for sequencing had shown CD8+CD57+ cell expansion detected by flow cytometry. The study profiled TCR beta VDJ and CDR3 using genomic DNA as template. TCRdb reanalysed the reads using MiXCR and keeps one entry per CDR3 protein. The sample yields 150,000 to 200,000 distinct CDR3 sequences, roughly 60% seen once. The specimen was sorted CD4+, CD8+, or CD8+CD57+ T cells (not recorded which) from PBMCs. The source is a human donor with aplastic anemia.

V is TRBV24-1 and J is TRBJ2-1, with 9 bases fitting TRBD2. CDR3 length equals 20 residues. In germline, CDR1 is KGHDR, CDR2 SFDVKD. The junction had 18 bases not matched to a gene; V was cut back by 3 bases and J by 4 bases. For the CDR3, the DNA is TGTGCCACCAGTGATCCTTGGACTAGCGAAACTGGGGGATCTTACAATGAGCAGTTCTTC. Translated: CATSDPWTSETGGSYNEQFF.

The CDR3 sequence is CATSGGDGSDGQHF. CDR3 coding DNA: TGTGCCACCAGTGGGGGTGATGGGAGTGACGGCCAGCATTTT. The V gene is TRBV24-1, the J gene TRBJ1-5; D not certain. The CDR3 spans 14 residues. V lost 5 bases and J lost 12, with 19 bases in between. Germline V lookup: CDR1 KGHDR, CDR2 SFDVKD.

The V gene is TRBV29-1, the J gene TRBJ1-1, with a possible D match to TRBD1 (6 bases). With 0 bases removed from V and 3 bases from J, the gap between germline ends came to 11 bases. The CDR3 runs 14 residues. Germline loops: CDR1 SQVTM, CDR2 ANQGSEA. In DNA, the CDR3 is TGCAGCGTTGAAGAACGGACAGCCCACACTGAAGCTTTCTTT. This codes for CSVEERTAHTEAFF.

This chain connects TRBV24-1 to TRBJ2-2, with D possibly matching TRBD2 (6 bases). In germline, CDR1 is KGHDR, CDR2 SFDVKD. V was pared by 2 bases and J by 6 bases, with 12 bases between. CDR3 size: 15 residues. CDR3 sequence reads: CATSDSGSAAGELFF. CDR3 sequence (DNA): TGTGCCACCAGTGATTCCGGGAGTGCGGCCGGGGAGCTGTTTTTT.

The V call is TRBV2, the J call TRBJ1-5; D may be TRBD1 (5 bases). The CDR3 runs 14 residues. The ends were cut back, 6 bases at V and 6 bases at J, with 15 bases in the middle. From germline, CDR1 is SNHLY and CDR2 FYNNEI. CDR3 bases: TGTGCCAGCAGACCAGGGACGACGGGTCAGCCCCAGCATTTT. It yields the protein CASRPGTTGQPQHF.

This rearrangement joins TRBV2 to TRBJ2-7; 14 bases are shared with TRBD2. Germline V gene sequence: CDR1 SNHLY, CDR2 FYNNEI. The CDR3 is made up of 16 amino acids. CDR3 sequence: CHSSPTSGGAKYEQYF. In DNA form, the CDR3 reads TGTCACAGCTCGCCGACTAGCGGGGGGGCTAAGTACGAGCAGTACTTC. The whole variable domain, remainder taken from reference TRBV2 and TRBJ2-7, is EPEVTQTPSHQVTQMGQEVILRCVPISNHLYFYWYRQILGQKVEFLVSFYNNEISEKSEIFDDQFSVERPDGSNFTLKIRSTKLEDSAMYFCHSSPTSGGAKYEQYFGPGTRLTVT.

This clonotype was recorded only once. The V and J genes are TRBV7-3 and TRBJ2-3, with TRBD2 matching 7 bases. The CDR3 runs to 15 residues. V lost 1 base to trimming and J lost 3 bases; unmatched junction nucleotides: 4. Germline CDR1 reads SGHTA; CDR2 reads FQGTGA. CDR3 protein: CASSLSLAATDTQYF. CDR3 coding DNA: TGTGCCAGCAGCTTAAGCCTAGCGGCTACAGATACGCAGTATTTT.

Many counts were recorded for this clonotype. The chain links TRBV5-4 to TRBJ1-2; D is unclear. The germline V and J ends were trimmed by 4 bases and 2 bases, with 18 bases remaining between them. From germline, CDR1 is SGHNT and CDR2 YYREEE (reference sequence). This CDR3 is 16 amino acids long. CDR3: CASSIAPAAANYGYTF. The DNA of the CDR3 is TGTGCCAGCAGCATAGCGCCCGCGGCGGCCAACTATGGCTACACCTTC.

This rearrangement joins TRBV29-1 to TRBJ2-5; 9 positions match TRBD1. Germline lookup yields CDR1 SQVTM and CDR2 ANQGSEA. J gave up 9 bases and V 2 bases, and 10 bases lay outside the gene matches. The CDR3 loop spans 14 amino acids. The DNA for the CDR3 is TGCAGCGTTGAAACGGACAGGGGACCAGGGGCCCAGTACTTC. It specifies CSVETDRGPGAQYF.

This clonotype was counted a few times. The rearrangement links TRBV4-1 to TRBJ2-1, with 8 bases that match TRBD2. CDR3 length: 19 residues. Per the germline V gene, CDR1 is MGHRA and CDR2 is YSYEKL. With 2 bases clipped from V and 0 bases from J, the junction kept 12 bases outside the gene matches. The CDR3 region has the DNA TGCGCCAGCAGCCAAACCTTTGGACTAGCCGTTAGCTCCTACAATGAGCAGTTCTTC. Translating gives CASSQTFGLAVSSYNEQFF.

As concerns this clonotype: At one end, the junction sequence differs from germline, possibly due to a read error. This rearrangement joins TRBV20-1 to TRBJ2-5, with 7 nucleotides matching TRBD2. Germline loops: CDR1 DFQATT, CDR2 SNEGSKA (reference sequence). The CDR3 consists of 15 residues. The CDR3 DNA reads TGCAGAGCTAGTCCTTACCTAGCGGCGCAAGAGACCCAGTACTTC. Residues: CRASPYLAAQETQYF.

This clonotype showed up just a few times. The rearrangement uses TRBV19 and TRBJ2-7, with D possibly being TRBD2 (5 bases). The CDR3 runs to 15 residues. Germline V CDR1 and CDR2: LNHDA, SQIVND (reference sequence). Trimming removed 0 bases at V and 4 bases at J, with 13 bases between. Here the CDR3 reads CASSIDSAGRYEQYF. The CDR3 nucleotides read TGTGCCAGTAGTATAGATTCTGCGGGCAGATACGAGCAGTACTTC.

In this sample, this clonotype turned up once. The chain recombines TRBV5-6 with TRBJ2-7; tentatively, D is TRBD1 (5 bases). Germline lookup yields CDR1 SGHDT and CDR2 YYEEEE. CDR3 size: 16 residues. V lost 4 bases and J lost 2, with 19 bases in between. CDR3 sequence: CASSVATTATTYEQYF. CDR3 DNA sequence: TGTGCCAGCAGCGTAGCTACGACAGCTACAACCTACGAGCAGTACTTC.

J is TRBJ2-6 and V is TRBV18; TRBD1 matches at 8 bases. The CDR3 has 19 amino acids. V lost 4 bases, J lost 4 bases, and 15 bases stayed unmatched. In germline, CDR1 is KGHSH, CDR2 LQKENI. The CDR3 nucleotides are TGTGCCAGCTCACTTTCCTTGACAGGGGTCAATTCCGGGGCCAACGTCCTGACTTTC. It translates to CASSLSLTGVNSGANVLTF.

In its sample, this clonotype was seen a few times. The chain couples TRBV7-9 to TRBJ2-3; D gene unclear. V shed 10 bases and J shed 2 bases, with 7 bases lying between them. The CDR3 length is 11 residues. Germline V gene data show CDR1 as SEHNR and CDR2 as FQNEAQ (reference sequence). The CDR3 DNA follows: TGTGCCATCACGATCACAGATACGCAGTATTTT. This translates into CAITITDTQYF. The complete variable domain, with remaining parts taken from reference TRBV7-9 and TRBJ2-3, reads DTGVSQNPRHKITKRGQNVTFRCDPISEHNRLYWYRQTLGQGPEFLTYFQNEAQLEKSRLLSDRFSAERPKGSFSTLEIQRTEQGDSAMYLCAITITDTQYFGPGTRLTVL.